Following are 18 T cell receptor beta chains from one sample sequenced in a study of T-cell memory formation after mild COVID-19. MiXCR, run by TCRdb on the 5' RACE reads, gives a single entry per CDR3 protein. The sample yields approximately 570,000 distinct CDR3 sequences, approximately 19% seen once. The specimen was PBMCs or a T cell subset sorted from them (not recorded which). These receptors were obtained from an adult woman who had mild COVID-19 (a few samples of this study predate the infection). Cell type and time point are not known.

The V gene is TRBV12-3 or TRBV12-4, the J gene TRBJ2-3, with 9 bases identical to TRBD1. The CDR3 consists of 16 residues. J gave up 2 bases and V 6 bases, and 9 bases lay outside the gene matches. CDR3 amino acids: CASSESGTGFTDTQYF. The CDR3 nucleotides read TGTGCCAGCAGCGAGTCCGGGACAGGGTTCACAGATACGCAGTATTTT.

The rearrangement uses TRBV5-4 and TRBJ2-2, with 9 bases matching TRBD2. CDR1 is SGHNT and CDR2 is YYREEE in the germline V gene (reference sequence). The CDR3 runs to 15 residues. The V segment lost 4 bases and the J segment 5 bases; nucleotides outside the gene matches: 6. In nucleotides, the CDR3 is TGTGCCAGCAGCCCGGGACTAGCTGATACCGGGGAGCTGTTTTTT. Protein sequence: CASSPGLADTGELFF.

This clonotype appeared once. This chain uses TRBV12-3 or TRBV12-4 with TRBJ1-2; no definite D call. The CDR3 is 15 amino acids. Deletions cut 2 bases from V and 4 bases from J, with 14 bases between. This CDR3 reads CASSLTPHGPYGYTF. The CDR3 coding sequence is TGTGCCAGCAGTTTAACTCCCCACGGCCCCTATGGCTACACCTTC.

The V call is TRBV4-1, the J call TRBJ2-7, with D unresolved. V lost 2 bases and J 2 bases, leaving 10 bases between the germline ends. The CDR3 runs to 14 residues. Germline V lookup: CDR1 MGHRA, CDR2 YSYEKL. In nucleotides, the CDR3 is TGCGCCAGCAGCCAAACACAGACGACCTACGAGCAGTACTTC. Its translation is CASSQTQTTYEQYF.

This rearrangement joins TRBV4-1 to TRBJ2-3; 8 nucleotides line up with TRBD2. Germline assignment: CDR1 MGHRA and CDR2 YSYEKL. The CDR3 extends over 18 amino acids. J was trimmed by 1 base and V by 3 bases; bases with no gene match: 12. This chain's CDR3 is CASSQPGTSLSGTDTQYF. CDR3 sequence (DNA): TGCGCCAGCAGCCAGCCCGGGACTAGTTTGAGTGGCACAGATACGCAGTATTTT.

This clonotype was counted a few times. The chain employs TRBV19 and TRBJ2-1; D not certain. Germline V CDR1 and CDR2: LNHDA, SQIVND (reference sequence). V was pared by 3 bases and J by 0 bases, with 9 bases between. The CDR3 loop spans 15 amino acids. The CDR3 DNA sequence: TGTGCCAGTAGTATCGGCCTGAGCTCCTACAATGAGCAGTTCTTC. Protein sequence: CASSIGLSSYNEQFF.

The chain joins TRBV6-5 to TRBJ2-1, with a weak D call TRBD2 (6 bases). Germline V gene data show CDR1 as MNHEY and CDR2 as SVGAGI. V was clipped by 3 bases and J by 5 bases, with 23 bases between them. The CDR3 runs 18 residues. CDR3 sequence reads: CASSYGPLGGSLDNEQFF. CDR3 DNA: TGTGCCAGCAGTTATGGTCCCCTGGGAGGCAGTCTGGACAATGAGCAGTTCTTC.

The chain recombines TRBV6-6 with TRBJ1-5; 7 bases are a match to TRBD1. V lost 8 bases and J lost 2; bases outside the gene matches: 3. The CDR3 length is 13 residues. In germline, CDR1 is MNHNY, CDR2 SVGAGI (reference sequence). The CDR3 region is CASAGTGNQPQHF. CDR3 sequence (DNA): TGTGCCAGCGCCGGGACAGGCAATCAGCCCCAGCATTTT.

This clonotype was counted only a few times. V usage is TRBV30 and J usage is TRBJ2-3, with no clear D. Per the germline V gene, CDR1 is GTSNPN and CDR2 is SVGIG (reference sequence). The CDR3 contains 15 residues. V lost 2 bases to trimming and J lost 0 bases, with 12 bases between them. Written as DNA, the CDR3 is TGTGCCTGGAGTAACGATTCCCCTAGCACAGATACGCAGTATTTT. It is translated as CAWSNDSPSTDTQYF.

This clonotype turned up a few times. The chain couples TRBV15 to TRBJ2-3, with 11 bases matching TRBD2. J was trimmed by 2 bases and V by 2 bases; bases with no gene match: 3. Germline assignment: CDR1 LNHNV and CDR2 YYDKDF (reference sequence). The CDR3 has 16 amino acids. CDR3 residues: CATSRLAGGLTDTQYF. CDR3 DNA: TGTGCCACCAGCAGACTAGCGGGGGGACTCACAGATACGCAGTATTTT.

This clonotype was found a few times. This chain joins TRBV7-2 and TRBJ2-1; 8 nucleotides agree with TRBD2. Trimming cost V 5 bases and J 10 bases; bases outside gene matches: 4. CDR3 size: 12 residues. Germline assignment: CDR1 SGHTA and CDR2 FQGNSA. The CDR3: CASSEVAGEQFF. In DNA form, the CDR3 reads TGTGCCAGCAGCGAAGTAGCGGGGGAGCAGTTCTTC.

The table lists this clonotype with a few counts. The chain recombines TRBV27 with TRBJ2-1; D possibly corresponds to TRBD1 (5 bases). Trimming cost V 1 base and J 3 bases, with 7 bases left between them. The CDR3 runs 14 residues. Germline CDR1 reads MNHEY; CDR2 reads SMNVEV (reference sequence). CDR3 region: CASSLYDSYNEQFF. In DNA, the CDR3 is TGTGCCAGCAGTTTATACGACAGCTACAATGAGCAGTTCTTC.

CDR3 sequence: CASSVSPKAGVYNEQFF. As DNA, the CDR3 is TGTGCCAGCAGCGTTTCTCCCAAAGCGGGGGTTTACAATGAGCAGTTCTTC. V and J are TRBV9 and TRBJ2-1, with TRBD2 identical over 8 bases. The V gene's germline CDR1 is SGDLS and CDR2 YYNGEE. The CDR3 consists of 17 residues. With V trimmed by 2 bases and J by 4 bases, 11 bases remained unmatched.

CDR3 in DNA: TGTGCCAGCAGTGATGAGGTAGCGGGAGGCGGGGAGCAGTTCTTC. This translates into CASSDEVAGGGEQFF. The chain combines TRBV6-2 or TRBV6-3 with TRBJ2-1, with 10 bases lining up with TRBD2. The CDR3 is made up of 15 amino acids. The J segment lost 10 bases and the V segment lost 5 bases, leaving 11 bases of the junction unmatched. The germline V gene has CDR1 MNHEY and CDR2 SVGEGT.

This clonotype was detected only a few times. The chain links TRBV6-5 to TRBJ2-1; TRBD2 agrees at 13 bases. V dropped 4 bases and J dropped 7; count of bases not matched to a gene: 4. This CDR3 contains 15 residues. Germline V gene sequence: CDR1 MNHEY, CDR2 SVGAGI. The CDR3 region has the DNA TGTGCCAGCAGTTCAACTAGCGGGAGGGCAAATGAGCAGTTCTTC. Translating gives CASSSTSGRANEQFF.

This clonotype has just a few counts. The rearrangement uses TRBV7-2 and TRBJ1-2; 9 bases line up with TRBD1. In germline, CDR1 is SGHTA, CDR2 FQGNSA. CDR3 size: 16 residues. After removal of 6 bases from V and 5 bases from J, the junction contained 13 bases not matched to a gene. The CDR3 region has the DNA TGTGCCAGCAGTTCAGTGGGGGGGACAGGGACTTATGGCTACACCTTC. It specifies CASSSVGGTGTYGYTF.

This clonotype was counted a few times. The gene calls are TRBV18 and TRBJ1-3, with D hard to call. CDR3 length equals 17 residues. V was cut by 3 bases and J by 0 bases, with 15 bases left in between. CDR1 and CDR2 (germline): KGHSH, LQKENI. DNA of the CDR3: TGTGCCAGCTCACCTTTTATCCCCTCGAGCTCTGGAAACACCATATATTTT. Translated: CASSPFIPSSSGNTIYF.

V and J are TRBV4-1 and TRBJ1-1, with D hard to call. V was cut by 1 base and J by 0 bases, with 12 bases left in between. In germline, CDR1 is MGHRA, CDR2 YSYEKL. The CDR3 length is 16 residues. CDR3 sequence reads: CASSQGSSFMNTEAFF. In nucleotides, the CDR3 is TGCGCCAGCAGCCAAGGTAGTTCGTTTATGAACACTGAAGCTTTCTTT.